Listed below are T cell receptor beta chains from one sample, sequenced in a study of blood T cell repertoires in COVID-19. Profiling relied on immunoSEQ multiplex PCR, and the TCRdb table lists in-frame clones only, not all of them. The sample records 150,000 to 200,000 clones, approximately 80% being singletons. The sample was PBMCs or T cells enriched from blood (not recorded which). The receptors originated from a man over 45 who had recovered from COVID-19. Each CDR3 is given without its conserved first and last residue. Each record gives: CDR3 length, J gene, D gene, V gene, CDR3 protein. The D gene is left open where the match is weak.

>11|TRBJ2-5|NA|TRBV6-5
ASNRLGRETQY
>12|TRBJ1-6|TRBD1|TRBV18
ASSPGQGTSPLH
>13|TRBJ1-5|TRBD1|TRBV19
ASSNARTGNPPQH
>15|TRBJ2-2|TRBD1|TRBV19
ASSMVQGASRTGELF
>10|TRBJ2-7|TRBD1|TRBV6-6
ASTRQGDDQY
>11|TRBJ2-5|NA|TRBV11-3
ASSLRYMETQY
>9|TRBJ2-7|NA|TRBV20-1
SARSGFEQY
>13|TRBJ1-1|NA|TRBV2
ASTWAGTMNTEAF
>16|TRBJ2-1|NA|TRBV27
ASIPGRELKRSYNEQF
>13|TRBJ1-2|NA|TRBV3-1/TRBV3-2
ASSQAISVIYGYT
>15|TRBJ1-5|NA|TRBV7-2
ASSLDFGPGNLGPQH
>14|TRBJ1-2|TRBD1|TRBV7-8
ASSRQRGQGADGYT
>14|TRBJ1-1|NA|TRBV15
ATSTGPTGSGTEAF
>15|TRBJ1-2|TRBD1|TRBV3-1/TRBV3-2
ASSQGITGGLTYGYT
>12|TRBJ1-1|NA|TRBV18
ATRTGQGHTEAF
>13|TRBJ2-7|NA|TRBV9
ASSPRQAGPGEQY
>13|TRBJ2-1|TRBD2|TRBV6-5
ASRQIGGSYNEQF
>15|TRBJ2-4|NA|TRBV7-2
ASSQLTSSMRKNIQY
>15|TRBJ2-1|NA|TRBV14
ASSQRYMVAANNEQF
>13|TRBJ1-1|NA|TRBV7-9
ASSLQVAGNTEAF
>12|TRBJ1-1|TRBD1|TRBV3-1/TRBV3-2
ASSRGQGRTEAF
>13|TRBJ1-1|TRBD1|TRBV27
ASRLQGLGGTEAF
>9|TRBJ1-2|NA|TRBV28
ASRGAYGYT
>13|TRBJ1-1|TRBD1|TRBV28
ASTTRDRGNTEAF
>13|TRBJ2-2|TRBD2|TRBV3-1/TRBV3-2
ASRPGLAGEWELF
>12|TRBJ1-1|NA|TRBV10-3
AISESQVNTEAF
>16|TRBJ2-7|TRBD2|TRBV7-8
ASTPGVSGGGFPYEQY
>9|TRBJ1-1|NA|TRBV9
ASSPSIEAF
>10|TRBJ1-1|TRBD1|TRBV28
ASRTGGTEAF
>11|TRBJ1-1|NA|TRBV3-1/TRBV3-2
ASSQVVYTEAF
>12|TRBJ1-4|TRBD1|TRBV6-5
ASSFGQVEEKLF
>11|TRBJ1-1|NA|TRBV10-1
ASSESSVTEAF
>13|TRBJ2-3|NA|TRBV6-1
ASSEVWRPTDTQY
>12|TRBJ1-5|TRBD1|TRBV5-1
ASSPGTGKQPQH
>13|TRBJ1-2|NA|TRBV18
ASSPGGAANYGYT
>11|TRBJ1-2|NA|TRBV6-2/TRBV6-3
ASSYGGKAGYT
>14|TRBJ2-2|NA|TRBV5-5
ASSPADRTNTGELF
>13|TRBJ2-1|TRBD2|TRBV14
ASSQVAGGPSEQF
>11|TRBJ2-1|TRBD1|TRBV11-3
ASSARDSYEQF
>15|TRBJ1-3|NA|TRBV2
ASRVRRESGSGNTIY
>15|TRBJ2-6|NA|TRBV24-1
ATSDTTGSPGANVLT
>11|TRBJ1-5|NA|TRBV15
ATSRDRAQPQH
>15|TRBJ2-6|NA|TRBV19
ASTPGTLISGANVLT
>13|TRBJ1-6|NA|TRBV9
ASSQDRVSGSPLH
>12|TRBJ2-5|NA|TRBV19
ASSIVSGAETQY
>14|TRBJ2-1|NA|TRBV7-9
ASSPGAIARADEQF
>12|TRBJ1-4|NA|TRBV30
AWSRPGLAEKLF
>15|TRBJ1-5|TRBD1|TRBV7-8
ASSSIPRGGGNQPQH
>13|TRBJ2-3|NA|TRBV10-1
ASSEDRPSADTQY
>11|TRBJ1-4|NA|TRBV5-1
ASSLDQFQKLF
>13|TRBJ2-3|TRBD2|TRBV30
AWTSGGAGSDTQY